One sample yielded the 21 T cell receptor beta chains listed below, sequenced in a study of blood T cell repertoires in COVID-19 (dated by TCRdb to the early 2020s). Library preparation employed the immunoSEQ multiplex PCR assay. This is the immuneACCESS table as TCRdb keeps it, with only in-frame sequences that have V and J called. A part of the clones is gone; compared with another copy, unresolved V genes explain less than half, and the rest is unexplained. The sample data list roughly 130,000 clones, and 82% of these were observed just once. Of the sample, 4.5% falls within the top ten clones. Material for sequencing was peripheral blood. Receptor source: a woman between 70 and 85 years old with acute or convalescent COVID-19.

The genes are TRBV5-1 and TRBJ1-1; D perhaps matches TRBD1 (5 bases). The germline V gene encodes CDR1 SGHRS and CDR2 YFSETQ. V was pared by 0 bases and J by 1 base, with 13 bases between. This CDR3 contains 16 residues. The CDR3 nucleotides read TGCGCCAGCAGCTTGGCGGCAGGACATACGAACACTGAAGCTTTCTTT. This translates into CASSLAAGHTNTEAFF.

The rearrangement uses TRBV7-9 and TRBJ1-2; TRBD1 agrees at 7 bases. Per the germline V gene, CDR1 is SEHNR and CDR2 is FQNEAQ (reference sequence). V lost 5 bases, J lost 12 bases, and 9 bases stayed unmatched. There are 12 residues in the CDR3. CDR3 nucleotides: TGTGCCAGCAGCGAACCGACAGGGATCGACACCTTC. Translated, it gives CASSEPTGIDTF.

The chain recombines TRBV10-3 with TRBJ2-7, with D possibly TRBD1 on 6 matching bases. This CDR3 contains 16 residues. Germline CDR1 reads ENHRY; CDR2 reads SYGVKD. The V end was cut by 0 bases, the J end by 2 bases, with 14 bases between. The CDR3 protein is CAISESIGGNPYEQYF. In nucleotides, the CDR3 is TGTGCCATCAGTGAGTCCATAGGGGGTAACCCCTACGAGCAGTACTTC.

J is TRBJ2-3 and V is TRBV7-9; D ambiguous. This CDR3 region has 16 residues. Germline loops: CDR1 SEHNR, CDR2 FQNEAQ (reference sequence). The V and J ends lost 5 bases and 6 bases respectively, with 21 bases between them. Written as DNA, the CDR3 is TGTGCCAGCAGCCTTAACTTCATCCTTAAGAGGGATACGCAGTATTTT. This sequence encodes CASSLNFILKRDTQYF. Drawing the rest from reference TRBV7-9 and TRBJ2-3, the complete variable domain is DTGVSQNPRHKITKRGQNVTFRCDPISEHNRLYWYRQTLGQGPEFLTYFQNEAQLEKSRLLSDRFSAERPKGSFSTLEIQRTEQGDSAMYLCASSLNFILKRDTQYFGPGTRLTVL.

This chain connects TRBV3-1 (or the pseudogene TRBV3-2) to TRBJ1-1; maybe TRBD1 (6 bases). This CDR3 spans 14 amino acids. From germline, CDR1 is LGHDT and CDR2 YNNKEL (reference sequence). Deletions cut 1 base from V and 5 bases from J, with 11 bases between. This CDR3 is CASSQGQGCTEAFF. The CDR3 region has the DNA TGTGCCAGCAGCCAAGGGCAGGGGTGTACTGAAGCTTTCTTT.

The V call is TRBV18, the J call TRBJ1-6; TRBD1 might be the D (5 bases). The V gene's germline CDR1 is KGHSH and CDR2 LQKENI. The CDR3 loop spans 14 amino acids. Trimming left V 1 base short and J 6 bases short, with 7 bases between. CDR3 coding DNA: TGTGCCAGCTCACCACGGCAGGGTAATTCACCCCTCCACTTT. Translating gives CASSPRQGNSPLHF. The whole variable domain, remainder taken from reference TRBV18 and TRBJ1-6, is NAGVMQNPRHLVRRRGQEARLRCSPMKGHSHVYWYRQLPEEGLKFMVYLQKENIIDESGMPKERFSAEFPKEGPSILRIQQVVRGDSAAYFCASSPRQGNSPLHFGNGTRLTVT.

This clone appeared a few times. The V call is TRBV28, the J call TRBJ1-6; tentative D call: TRBD1 (5 bases). This CDR3 has 14 residues. Germline V gives CDR1 MDHEN, CDR2 SYDVKM. The V gene lost 3 bases and the J gene lost 3 bases, with 6 bases spanning the gap. CDR3 DNA sequence: TGTGCCAGCAGTTTGCAGGGCTATAATTCACCCCTCCACTTT. It is translated as CASSLQGYNSPLHF.

In this sample, this clone turned up a few times. V is TRBV10-1 and J is TRBJ1-2; TRBD1 is a possible D gene (5 bases). With 0 bases removed from V and 2 bases from J, the gap between germline ends came to 7 bases. CDR3 length: 14 residues. Looked up from germline, CDR1 is WNHNN and CDR2 is SYGVQD (reference sequence). This CDR3 reads CASSESRGNYGYTF. CDR3 coding DNA: TGCGCCAGCAGTGAGTCCCGGGGGAACTATGGCTACACCTTC.

The rearrangement joins TRBV5-1 to TRBJ2-6; D remains unclear. This CDR3 region has 15 residues. Deletions cut 1 base from V and 4 bases from J, with 9 bases between. Germline V gene sequence: CDR1 SGHRS, CDR2 YFSETQ. The CDR3 DNA sequence: TGCGCCAGCAGCTTGCAGGCCCTCGGGGCCAACGTCCTGACTTTC. As protein: CASSLQALGANVLTF.

The rearrangement uses TRBV7-9 and TRBJ1-2; D remains ambiguous. Trimming left V 1 base short and J 8 bases short, with 14 bases between. The CDR3 consists of 14 residues. In germline, CDR1 is SEHNR, CDR2 FQNEAQ (reference sequence). Here the CDR3 DNA reads TGTGCCAGCAGCTTAGTAGGAGGAGGTCAGGGCTACACCTTC. Translating it yields CASSLVGGGQGYTF.

This clone has only a few counts. V gene TRBV7-9 combines with J gene TRBJ2-3; TRBD1 matches at 8 bases. V gave up 5 bases and J gave up 2 bases; unmatched junction bases: 3. The germline gives CDR1 SEHNR, CDR2 FQNEAQ (reference sequence). This CDR3 is built from 14 residues. The DNA of the CDR3 is TGTGCCAGCAGCGGGACAGGAACCACAGATACGCAGTATTTT. It codes for CASSGTGTTDTQYF.

The table lists this clone with a count of one. The J gene is TRBJ1-2, the V gene TRBV4-1; D possibly corresponds to TRBD1 (5 bases). The germline gives CDR1 MGHRA, CDR2 YSYEKL. The CDR3 contains 15 residues. V was pared by 0 bases and J by 7 bases, with 15 bases between. This CDR3 is CASSQDLTGTAGYTF. CDR3 nucleotides: TGCGCCAGCAGCCAAGATCTAACAGGTACAGCTGGCTACACCTTC.

V gene TRBV10-3 combines with J gene TRBJ2-3; D unclear. The CDR3 length is 13 residues. With 3 bases removed from V and 6 bases from J, the gap between germline ends came to 10 bases. The V gene's germline CDR1 is ENHRY and CDR2 SYGVKD. The CDR3 DNA reads as TGTGCCATCAGTGACTCCCCACGGGATACGCAGTATTTT. Amino acids: CAISDSPRDTQYF.

J is TRBJ1-2 and V is TRBV10-3; D is ambiguous. This CDR3 has 14 residues. Germline values: CDR1 ENHRY, CDR2 SYGVKD. The V and J ends lost 3 bases and 1 base respectively, with 9 bases between them. The CDR3 loop reads CAISEEALNYGYTF. In nucleotides, the CDR3 is TGTGCCATCAGTGAAGAGGCGCTTAACTATGGCTACACCTTC.

V and J are TRBV2 and TRBJ2-7, with D perhaps TRBD2 (5 bases). V lost 7 bases, J lost 7 bases, and 17 bases lay in between. Germline CDR1 SNHLY, CDR2 FYNNEI. This CDR3 has 13 residues. CDR3 region: CASNWRSSEEQYF. DNA for the CDR3: TGTGCCAGCAACTGGAGGTCGAGTGAGGAGCAGTACTTC.

This rearrangement joins TRBV6-2 or TRBV6-3 to TRBJ1-1; D ambiguous. The CDR3 loop spans 16 amino acids. Germline loops: CDR1 MNHEY, CDR2 SVGEGT. V dropped 0 bases and J dropped 0 bases, with 11 bases sitting between them. Here the CDR3 reads CASSYSLAALNTEAFF. The DNA of the CDR3 is TGTGCCAGCAGTTACTCGTTGGCGGCGTTGAACACTGAAGCTTTCTTT.

This clone was recorded once. The chain couples TRBV19 to TRBJ1-6; no clear D. The CDR3 loop spans 14 amino acids. Trimming stripped 3 bases from V and 10 bases from J, with 13 bases between. Germline loops: CDR1 LNHDA, CDR2 SQIVND (reference sequence). CDR3 sequence: CASSIGRGGSPLHF. CDR3 DNA: TGTGCCAGTAGTATCGGTCGGGGTGGATCACCCCTCCACTTT.

This chain uses TRBV6-2 or TRBV6-3 with TRBJ1-2, with D perhaps matching TRBD1 (6 bases). The length of the CDR3 is 16 residues. Trimming shortened V by 5 bases and J by 0 bases, and 16 bases separated the two germline ends. The V gene's germline CDR1 is MNHEY and CDR2 SVGEGT. In DNA, the CDR3 is TGTGCCAGCAGTCTAACCCAGGGGCCGTCTAACTATGGCTACACCTTC. It yields the protein CASSLTQGPSNYGYTF.

The V gene is TRBV7-2, the J gene TRBJ2-2, with D possibly being TRBD2 (6 bases). CDR1 is SGHTA, CDR2 FQGNSA, per germline. V was shortened by 3 bases and J by 5 bases, with 13 bases between the two germline ends. The CDR3 spans 15 residues. The CDR3 region has the DNA TGTGCCAGCAGCTTGACTAGGATATGGACCGGGGAGCTGTTTTTT. Protein sequence: CASSLTRIWTGELFF.

The chain has TRBV4-1 and TRBJ1-1, with 9 positions matching TRBD1. CDR1 is MGHRA and CDR2 is YSYEKL in the germline V gene. The CDR3 extends over 17 amino acids. Germline trimming cut 3 bases from V and 1 base from J; bases unmatched to any gene: 9. The CDR3 spells CASSQGQGGFKNTEAFF. In DNA form, the CDR3 reads TGCGCCAGCAGCCAGGGACAGGGTGGTTTTAAGAACACTGAAGCTTTCTTT.

V gene TRBV11-3 combines with J gene TRBJ2-7, with D uncertain. V was shortened by 0 bases and J by 5 bases, with 14 bases between the two germline ends. Germline values: CDR1 SGHNT, CDR2 YENEEA. This CDR3 has 15 residues. The chain's CDR3 is CASSLDQLVSHEQYF. CDR3 in DNA: TGTGCCAGCAGCTTAGATCAGCTAGTGTCCCACGAGCAGTACTTC.